The 6 T cell receptor beta chains given below trace back to one sample, sequenced in a study of metastatic and nonmetastatic thyroid tumors. Through MiXCR, TCRdb re-clonotyped the PCR reads. The data hold 20,000 to 25,000 clones, with about a fifth observed a single time. Treatment of any kind had been given to no patient before thyroid surgery. Sequencing was done on a sample of blood. The receptors come from a female donor with papillary thyroid cancer or a benign thyroid nodule (not recorded which). Some clones in this sample may be carry-over from other donors' samples.

This clone was seen many times. This chain joins TRBV11-2 and TRBJ2-1; D is possibly TRBD1 or TRBD2 (6 bases each). The germline V gene has CDR1 SGHAT and CDR2 FQNNGV. V was pared by 5 bases and J by 5 bases, with 25 bases between. This CDR3 comprises 18 residues. DNA of the CDR3: TGTGCCAGCAGCCGGAGTCAAGGGGGGAAGCGGAGAAACAATGAGCAGTTCTTC. It translates to CASSRSQGGKRRNNEQFF.

The chain has TRBV7-2 and TRBJ2-7; D is perhaps TRBD1 (6 bases). This CDR3 contains 15 residues. The V end was cut by 5 bases, the J end by 7 bases, with 21 bases between. In germline, CDR1 is SGHTA, CDR2 FQGNSA. The CDR3 loop is CASSPDRTAPREQYF. In DNA, the CDR3 is TGTGCCAGCAGCCCCGACCGGACAGCTCCGAGGGAGCAGTACTTC.

This clone was seen a handful of times. A much larger clonotype is one base distant, so this may be a read error. The DNA of the CDR3 is TGCAGCTTTGACTGGGGGAGCGGGAGCTCCTGCGAGCAGTACTTC. The encoded protein is CSFDWGSGSSCEQYF. The chain carries TRBV29-1 and TRBJ2-7, with TRBD2 identical over 8 bases. The CDR3 contains 15 residues. Germline V gene data show CDR1 as SQVTM and CDR2 as ANQGSEA.

This clone ranks as medium-sized. V usage is TRBV6-1 and J usage is TRBJ1-1; D call uncertain. CDR1 MNHNS and CDR2 SASEGT come from the germline V gene. The CDR3 covers 10 residues. V lost 8 bases to trimming and J lost 9 bases, with 10 bases between them. In nucleotides, the CDR3 is TGTGCCAGCGGATTGCCTCAAGCTTTCTTT. Translating gives CASGLPQAFF.

This clone was observed at least ten times. The chain couples TRBV18 to TRBJ2-1, with a tentative D call TRBD2 (5 bases). Germline lookup yields CDR1 KGHSH and CDR2 LQKENI. The CDR3 contains 13 residues. V lost 2 bases to trimming and J lost 6 bases, with 8 bases between them. CDR3 nucleotides: TGTGCCAGCTCACCATCAGCGGCCAATGAGCAGTTCTTC. It specifies CASSPSAANEQFF.

There are many counts of this clone. The chain joins TRBV19 to TRBJ2-3; D gene unclear. Germline V gene lookup returns CDR1 LNHDA and CDR2 SQIVND (reference sequence). The CDR3 covers 11 residues. V was cut by 5 bases and J by 5 bases, with 5 bases left in between. CDR3 sequence: CASSAKDTQYF. The DNA of the CDR3 is TGTGCCAGTAGTGCCAAAGATACGCAGTATTTT.